The source of this T cell receptor beta chain is a study of OX40 agonist ivuxolimab in advanced cancers. A remark on this clone: Its target is not known.

Study-wide results and limits: Clones of CD4+ and CD8+ blood T cells grew by week 6 at doses of 0.1 to 3.0 mg/kg.

Sequenced by immunoSEQ multiplex PCR; TCRdb stores in-frame clones only, minus some. The table records about 38,000 clones, about nine tenths of them present only once. The sample in question was CD4+ or CD8+ T cells sorted from blood, obtained in a trial of the OX40 agonist ivuxolimab. This receptor was obtained from an adult with an advanced solid tumor such as melanoma, head and neck, liver or kidney cancer.

CDR3 bases: TGTGCCTGCGAAGGAGGGCAGGGCTTCTCACCCCTCCACTTT. Translation: CACEGGQGFSPLHF. The chain has TRBV28 and TRBJ1-6, with a weak D call TRBD1 (5 bases). There are 14 residues in the CDR3. From germline, CDR1 is MDHEN and CDR2 SYDVKM. V was shortened by 11 bases and J by 10 bases, with 21 bases between the two germline ends.